This T cell receptor beta chain originates from a study of response to subunit inactivated influenza vaccine. With respect to this clonotype: What it recognizes is unknown. It may be a read error: a sequence one base away is much more abundant.

Whole-study results and caveats: The study's authors posited that every seasonal influenza vaccination enlists few new T cells.

The germline gives CDR1 MDHEN, CDR2 SYDVKM. The CDR3 loop spans 17 amino acids. MiXCR was run by TCRdb on the RT-PCR reads, yielding one entry per CDR3 protein. The sample holds approximately 730,000 distinct CDR3 sequences, about 15% seen once. The material was PBMCs from blood, obtained around 15 days before vaccination. The chain has TRBV28 and TRBJ2-7, with TRBD2 matching over 13 bases. The source of this sequence is a man in his forties or fifties who received an inactivated influenza vaccine. The CDR3 DNA sequence: TGTGCCTGCAGCCCATTCTCCGGGACTAGCGGGACCTACGAGCAGTACTTC. Translation: CACSPFSGTSGTYEQYF.